This passage covers 6 T cell receptor beta chains from one sample sequenced in a study of blood T cell repertoires in COVID-19. TCRdb keeps only in-frame clones here, not all; method: immunoSEQ multiplex PCR. The sample shows under 140,000 clones, 70% to 90% of them seen only once. Material for sequencing was peripheral blood. All receptors come from a woman aged 45 to 65 with acute or convalescent COVID-19.

J is TRBJ2-1 and V is TRBV30; possibly TRBD1 for D (5 bases). This CDR3 has 11 amino acids. The V gene lost 0 bases and the J gene lost 8 bases, with 5 bases spanning the gap. CDR1 is GTSNPN, CDR2 SVGIG, per germline (reference sequence). The CDR3, as DNA: TGTGCCTGGAGTGTAGGGGATGAGCAGTTCTTC. Protein: CAWSVGDEQFF.

The V gene is TRBV20-1, the J gene TRBJ2-1; D call uncertain. The germline V and J ends were trimmed by 3 bases and 7 bases, with 10 bases remaining between them. In germline, CDR1 is DFQATT, CDR2 SNEGSKA (reference sequence). The CDR3 covers 12 residues. CDR3 amino acids: CSASETQNEQFF. The CDR3 bases are TGCAGTGCTAGTGAGACTCAGAATGAGCAGTTCTTC.

The sample holds a few counts of this clone. The chain is built from TRBV15 and TRBJ2-7, with TRBD2 matching over 12 bases. Trimming removed 1 base from V and 3 bases from J; junction bases left unmatched: 7. The CDR3 consists of 17 residues. Germline V lookup: CDR1 LNHNV, CDR2 YYDKDF (reference sequence). CDR3 coding DNA: TGTGCCACCAGCAGAGCGACTAGCGGGAGTTTGAGCTACGAGCAGTACTTC. Protein: CATSRATSGSLSYEQYF. Variable domain in full (rest from reference TRBV15 and TRBJ2-7): DAMVIQNPRYQVTQFGKPVTLSCSQTLNHNVMYWYQQKSSQAPKLLFHYYDKDFNNEADTPDNFQSRRPNTSFCFLDIRSPGLGDTAMYLCATSRATSGSLSYEQYFGPGTRLTVT.

In its sample, this clone was seen once. The rearrangement links TRBV25-1 to TRBJ1-5; D gene ambiguous. The CDR3 totals 12 residues. Germline loops: CDR1 MGHDK, CDR2 SYGVNS. V lost 2 bases, J lost 9 bases, and 8 bases lay in between. The CDR3 nucleotides read TGTGCCAGCAGTGAAAGTTACGGGCCCCAGCATTTT. Translated, it gives CASSESYGPQHF.

The chain recombines TRBV14 with TRBJ2-3; TRBD2 aligns across 12 bases. CDR1 and CDR2 (germline): SGHDN, FVKESK. The junction had 4 bases not matched to a gene; V was cut back by 2 bases and J by 1 base. This CDR3 contains 17 residues. The CDR3 here is CASSQHRTSGGTDTQYF. The CDR3 DNA is TGTGCCAGCAGCCAACACCGGACTAGCGGGGGCACAGATACGCAGTATTTT.

V is TRBV6-1 and J is TRBJ2-7; 10 bases agree with TRBD2. The CDR3 length is 16 residues. Germline V gene data show CDR1 as MNHNS and CDR2 as SASEGT. Unmatched junction bases numbered 8, after V lost 4 bases and J lost 2 bases. CDR3 in DNA: TGTGCCAGCAGTGCCCAGGGAGCGGGAGGGCCCTACGAGCAGTACTTC. It specifies CASSAQGAGGPYEQYF.